This TCR beta chain came from a study of cytomegalovirus exposure and HLA in healthy donors. General observations from the study: In vitro data verified three CMV-associated chains as specific for CMV antigens. For cytomegalovirus status, the classifier reportedly gave diagnoses with high specificity and sensitivity.

Germline values: CDR1 MNHNS, CDR2 SASEGT. The CDR3 loop spans 14 amino acids. Trimming shortened V by 0 bases and J by 2 bases, and 7 bases separated the two germline ends. The PCR made use of 60 Vbeta and 13 Jbeta primers. The repertoire was sequenced with immunoSEQ multiplex PCR; TCRdb's copy has only in-frame clones and lacks some. The sample totals 150,000 to 200,000 clones. A note on this clone: Its antigen is not known.

The clonotype was recovered from a man aged 30-40 years in good health and CMV-seronegative. The sample consisted of PBMCs. V usage is TRBV6-1 and J usage is TRBJ1-2; D is ambiguous. CDR3 bases: TGTGCCAGCAGTGAAGCGAGGGAGAACTATGGCTACACCTTC. Translating gives CASSEARENYGYTF.